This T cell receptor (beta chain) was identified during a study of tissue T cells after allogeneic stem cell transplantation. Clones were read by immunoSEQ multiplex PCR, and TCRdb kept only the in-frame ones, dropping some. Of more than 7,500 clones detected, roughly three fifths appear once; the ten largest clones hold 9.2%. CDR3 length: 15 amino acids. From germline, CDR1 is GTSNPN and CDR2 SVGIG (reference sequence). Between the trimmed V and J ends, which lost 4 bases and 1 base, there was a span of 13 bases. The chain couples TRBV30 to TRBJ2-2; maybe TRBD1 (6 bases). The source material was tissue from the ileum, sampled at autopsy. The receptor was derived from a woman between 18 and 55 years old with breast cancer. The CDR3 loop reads CAWNRVRGNTGELFF. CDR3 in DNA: TGTGCCTGGAACAGGGTCAGGGGGAACACCGGGGAGCTGTTTTTT.